This entry lists 23 T cell receptor beta chains sequenced from one sample in a study of glioma-infiltrating T cells. Amplification of TCR alpha and beta CDR3 regions from RNA used iRepertoire nested multiplex PCR. TCRdb itself ran the multiplex PCR reads through MiXCR, one entry per CDR3 protein. The data hold approximately 190,000 distinct CDR3 sequences, with about 32% observed a single time. Specimen: glioma tissue, nonneoplastic brain tissue, or PBMCs (not recorded which). The receptors originated from a human donor with low-grade glioma or glioblastoma, undergoing nonglioma brain surgery, or in good health (not recorded which).

In this sample, this clonotype turned up many times. V gene TRBV2 combines with J gene TRBJ2-7; D remains ambiguous. Trimming left V 1 base short and J 6 bases short, with 10 bases between. CDR1 and CDR2 from the germline V gene are SNHLY and FYNNEI. The CDR3 covers 13 residues. CDR3 region: CASSEVRLAEQYF. The CDR3 nucleotides read TGTGCCAGCAGTGAAGTTAGGTTGGCCGAGCAGTACTTC.

This clonotype was seen many times. The chain combines TRBV11-2 with TRBJ2-3, with 7 positions matching TRBD1. The V segment lost 8 bases and the J segment 2 bases; nucleotides outside the gene matches: 4. CDR3 length: 13 residues. CDR1 is SGHAT and CDR2 is FQNNGV in the germline V gene. The CDR3 sequence: CASDRDYTDTQYF. The CDR3 coding sequence is TGTGCCAGCGACAGGGATTACACAGATACGCAGTATTTT.

There are many counts of this clonotype. The chain combines TRBV20-1 with TRBJ2-1; 9 bases are a match to TRBD2. Unmatched junction bases numbered 15, after V lost 6 bases and J lost 0 bases. The CDR3 length is 18 residues. Germline V gives CDR1 DFQATT, CDR2 SNEGSKA (reference sequence). The CDR3 DNA follows: TGCAGTGCGAAGAGTTCTAGCGGGGTAGATAGCTCCTACAATGAGCAGTTCTTC. This gives the protein CSAKSSSGVDSSYNEQFF.

This clonotype was recorded at least ten times. The J gene is TRBJ2-2, the V gene TRBV20-1, with 7 positions matching TRBD2. The V gene end was trimmed by 1 base and the J gene end by 1 base; junction bases not matched to a gene: 6. The CDR3 covers 16 residues. Germline loops: CDR1 DFQATT, CDR2 SNEGSKA (reference sequence). The CDR3 is CSARAGTGGNTGELFF. The CDR3 coding sequence is TGCAGTGCTAGAGCTGGGACGGGGGGGAACACCGGGGAGCTGTTTTTT.

Many counts were recorded for this clonotype. The rearrangement links TRBV28 to TRBJ2-5; the D is unclear. CDR1 is MDHEN and CDR2 is SYDVKM in the germline V gene. The CDR3 contains 14 residues. Trimming shortened V by 2 bases and J by 7 bases, and 14 bases separated the two germline ends. The DNA of the CDR3 is TGTGCCAGCAGTTTAAACTGGGTAGCCGGGACCCAGTACTTC. Protein sequence: CASSLNWVAGTQYF.

Points on this clonotype: Since a much larger clone is just one base distant, this may be a read error. The rearrangement links TRBV7-2 to TRBJ2-7, with D hard to call. The V and J ends lost 6 bases and 2 bases respectively, with 17 bases between them. CDR1 and CDR2 (germline): SGHTA, FQGNSA. The CDR3 loop spans 15 amino acids. The CDR3 nucleotides are TGTGCCAGCAGACCCCCCGGCCAGAGGACCTACGAGCAGTACTTC. Its translation: CASRPPGQRTYEQYF.

This clonotype came up many times. The J gene is TRBJ1-6, the V gene TRBV6-1; a weak D match, TRBD1 (6 bases). Looked up from germline, CDR1 is MNHNS and CDR2 is SASEGT. Trimming stripped 8 bases from V and 0 bases from J, with 11 bases between. The CDR3 totals 15 residues. The CDR3 protein is CASLQGSSYNSPLHF. The DNA of the CDR3 is TGTGCCAGCCTTCAGGGGAGCTCCTATAATTCACCCCTCCACTTT.

This clonotype has ten or more counts. CDR3 DNA: TGCAGTGCTAGACAGGGGGCGGGTTACAACGAGCAGTACTTC. Protein: CSARQGAGYNEQYF. This chain joins TRBV20-1 and TRBJ2-7; 8 nucleotides match TRBD1. The CDR3 is 14 amino acids. Germline V gene data show CDR1 as DFQATT and CDR2 as SNEGSKA (reference sequence). Losses at the gene ends were 2 bases for V and 5 bases for J; bases not matched to a gene: 8.

At least ten counts were recorded for this clonotype. The rearrangement links TRBV12-3 or TRBV12-4 to TRBJ2-3; D is undetermined. The ends were cut back, 6 bases at V and 6 bases at J, with 10 bases in the middle. The CDR3 spans 12 residues. The CDR3 coding sequence is TGTGCCAGCAGATCCGCAGTGGATACGCAGTATTTT. This gives the protein CASRSAVDTQYF.

This clonotype has only a few counts. The J gene is TRBJ2-1, the V gene TRBV5-1; the D is unclear. Germline V gene data show CDR1 as SGHRS and CDR2 as YFSETQ. Trimming pared 0 bases from V and 0 bases from J, leaving 10 bases between. The CDR3 consists of 16 residues. The CDR3 coding sequence is TGCGCCAGCAGCTTGGGTTGGTCTAGCTCCTACAATGAGCAGTTCTTC. It codes for CASSLGWSSSYNEQFF.

A word on this clonotype: This sequence may be a read error, since a much larger clone differs from it by one base. The chain couples TRBV11-2 to TRBJ1-6; D is undetermined. Germline lookup yields CDR1 SGHAT and CDR2 FQNNGV. Trimming took 5 bases from V and 10 from J, leaving 15 bases between them. The CDR3 sequence is 14 residues long. CDR3 DNA sequence: TGTGCCAGCAGCCCGCCCTGGAGGTACTCACCCCTCCACTTT. Translated: CASSPPWRYSPLHF.

This clonotype showed up many times. This chain uses TRBV4-1 with TRBJ1-5; perhaps TRBD1 as D (5 bases). The V gene's germline CDR1 is MGHRA and CDR2 YSYEKL. V was shortened by 6 bases and J by 4 bases, with 19 bases between the two germline ends. The length of the CDR3 is 16 residues. The CDR3 sequence: CASRDASSSGNQPQHF. The CDR3 DNA reads TGCGCCAGCAGGGACGCCAGCAGCTCAGGGAATCAGCCCCAGCATTTT.

This clonotype showed up many times. This chain joins TRBV6-2 or TRBV6-3 and TRBJ2-7; no firm D call. Trimming left V 0 bases short and J 2 bases short, with 2 bases between. Germline loops: CDR1 MNHEY, CDR2 SVGEGT. CDR3 length: 12 amino acids. The CDR3 protein is CASSYSPYEQYF. The CDR3 nucleotides read TGTGCCAGCAGTTACTCCCCCTACGAGCAGTACTTC.

Details on this clonotype: At one end, the junction sequence differs from germline, possibly due to a read error. The chain recombines TRBV10-3 with TRBJ2-1; D ambiguous. CDR3 length: 13 residues. Germline V gene sequence: CDR1 ENHRY, CDR2 SYGVKD. The CDR3 spells CAISEVSYSEQFF. Here the CDR3 DNA reads TGTGCCATCAGTGAGGTCTCCTACAGTGAGCAGTTCTTC.

Turning to this clonotype: It is likely a read error, because the conserved phenylalanine at the end of the CDR3 is missing. The CDR3 sequence: CARYELLSETQYL. CDR3 nucleotide sequence: TGTGCCAGATACGAACTATTGAGCGAGACCCAGTACCTC. The rearrangement joins TRBV6-1 to TRBJ2-5; D gene unclear. V lost 9 bases and J lost 5, with 16 bases in between. The CDR3 has 13 residues. Germline values: CDR1 MNHNS, CDR2 SASEGT.

The table lists this clonotype with many counts. The chain recombines TRBV6-2 or TRBV6-3 with TRBJ1-5; unclear D gene. The CDR3 is 13 residues long. The V end lost 0 bases, the J end lost 4 bases, and 4 bases lay between the germline ends. Germline loops: CDR1 MNHEY, CDR2 SVGEGT. This CDR3 is CASSYSRNQPQHF. Here the CDR3 DNA reads TGTGCCAGCAGTTACTCTAGGAATCAGCCCCAGCATTTT.

Remarks on this clonotype: A read error may produce the germline difference seen at one junction end. The chain has TRBV20-1 and TRBJ2-1; a weak D match, TRBD2 (5 bases). Germline-derived CDR1 and CDR2 are DFQATT and SNEGSKA (reference sequence). CDR3 length: 16 amino acids. Here the CDR3 reads CSARDAISSFYNEQFF. Here the CDR3 DNA reads TGCAGTGCTAGAGATGCGATTTCTAGCTTCTACAATGAGCAGTTCTTT.

This clonotype showed up just once. This may stem from a read error, because a much larger clone lies one nucleotide away. The chain has TRBV7-9 and TRBJ1-1, with D uncertain. CDR1 SEHNR and CDR2 FQNEAQ come from the germline V gene (reference sequence). The CDR3 is 14 residues long. In DNA form, the CDR3 reads TGTGCCGGCAGCTTAGCGGCGGGTAATACTGAAGCTTTCTTT. This gives the protein CAGSLAAGNTEAFF.

This clonotype came up many times. The chain joins TRBV28 to TRBJ1-5; 8 nucleotides line up with TRBD1. Per the germline V gene, CDR1 is MDHEN and CDR2 is SYDVKM. The V gene end was trimmed by 5 bases and the J gene end by 8 bases; junction bases not matched to a gene: 11. The CDR3 extends over 15 amino acids. CDR3 coding DNA: TGTGCCAGCAGTCCTGGACAGGGAGAGGTGAAGCCCCAGCATTTT. This gives the protein CASSPGQGEVKPQHF.

This clonotype has just one count. At one boundary the junction diverges from the germline segment, which might be a read error. The J gene is TRBJ2-3, the V gene TRBV6-2 or TRBV6-3; D not certain. The CDR3 is made up of 12 amino acids. Germline CDR1 and CDR2: MNHEY and SVGEGT. The CDR3: CASMVIPNTQYF. CDR3 DNA sequence: TGCGCCAGCATGGTTATTCCGAATACGCAGTATTTT.

This clonotype showed up just a few times. The chain combines TRBV4-1 with TRBJ2-7; 9 bases are a match to TRBD2. From germline, CDR1 is MGHRA and CDR2 YSYEKL. The CDR3 sequence is 16 residues long. The trim removed 0 bases at V and 2 bases at J, leaving 5 bases unmatched. CDR3 sequence reads: CASSQEWGLAAYEQYF. The CDR3 nucleotides are TGCGCCAGCAGCCAAGAGTGGGGACTAGCTGCCTACGAGCAGTACTTC.

This clonotype was seen repeatedly, ten times or more. V and J are TRBV29-1 and TRBJ2-7; TRBD1 agrees at 8 bases. V dropped 7 bases and J dropped 9; count of bases not matched to a gene: 14. CDR3 length equals 13 residues. Germline V lookup: CDR1 SQVTM, CDR2 ANQGSEA. CDR3 in DNA: TGCAGCGCCATGAAGGGACAGGCTACGGGGCAGTACTTC. Protein product: CSAMKGQATGQYF.

This clonotype was counted only a few times. The chain combines TRBV12-3 or TRBV12-4 with TRBJ2-1, with 8 bases matching TRBD2. CDR3 length: 14 amino acids. The ends lost 6 bases at V and 0 bases at J; junction bases unmatched: 1. In DNA, the CDR3 is TGTGCCAGCAGACTAGCGGCCTCCTACAATGAGCAGTTCTTC. Its translation is CASRLAASYNEQFF.